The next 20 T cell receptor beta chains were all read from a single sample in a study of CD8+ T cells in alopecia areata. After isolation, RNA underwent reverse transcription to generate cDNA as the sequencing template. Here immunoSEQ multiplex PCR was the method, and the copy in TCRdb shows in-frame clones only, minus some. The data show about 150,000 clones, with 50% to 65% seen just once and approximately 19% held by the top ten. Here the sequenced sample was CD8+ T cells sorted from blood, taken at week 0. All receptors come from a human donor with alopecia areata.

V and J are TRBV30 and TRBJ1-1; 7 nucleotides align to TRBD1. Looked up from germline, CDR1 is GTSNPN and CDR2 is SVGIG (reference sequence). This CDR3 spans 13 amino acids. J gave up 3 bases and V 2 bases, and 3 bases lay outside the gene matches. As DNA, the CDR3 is TGTGCCTGGAGTTGGGACAGCTACACTGAAGCTTTCTTT. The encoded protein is CAWSWDSYTEAFF.

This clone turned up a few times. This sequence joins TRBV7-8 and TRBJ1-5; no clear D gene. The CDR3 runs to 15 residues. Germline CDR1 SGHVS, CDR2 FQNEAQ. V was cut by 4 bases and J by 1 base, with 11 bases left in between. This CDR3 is CASSSPTDSNQPQHF. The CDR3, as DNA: TGTGCCAGCAGCTCGCCGACCGACAGCAATCAGCCCCAGCATTTT.

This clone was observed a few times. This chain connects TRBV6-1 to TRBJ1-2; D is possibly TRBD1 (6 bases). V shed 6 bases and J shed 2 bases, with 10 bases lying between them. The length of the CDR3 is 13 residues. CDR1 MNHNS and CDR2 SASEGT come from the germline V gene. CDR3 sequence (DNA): TGTGCCAGCAGACCCACAGGGAACTATGGCTACACCTTC. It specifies CASRPTGNYGYTF.

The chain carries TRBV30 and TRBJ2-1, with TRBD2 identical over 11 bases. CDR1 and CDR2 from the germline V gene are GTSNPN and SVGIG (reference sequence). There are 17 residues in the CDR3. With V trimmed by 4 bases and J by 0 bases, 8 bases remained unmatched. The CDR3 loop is CAWTGLAASGSYNEQFF. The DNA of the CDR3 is TGTGCCTGGACGGGACTAGCGGCCTCGGGCTCCTACAATGAGCAGTTCTTC. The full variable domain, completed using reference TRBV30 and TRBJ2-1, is SQTIHQWPATLVQPVGSPLSLECTVEGTSNPNLYWYRQAAGRGLQLLFYSVGIGQISSEVPQNLSASRPQDRQFILSSKKLLLSDSGFYLCAWTGLAASGSYNEQFFGPGTRLTVL.

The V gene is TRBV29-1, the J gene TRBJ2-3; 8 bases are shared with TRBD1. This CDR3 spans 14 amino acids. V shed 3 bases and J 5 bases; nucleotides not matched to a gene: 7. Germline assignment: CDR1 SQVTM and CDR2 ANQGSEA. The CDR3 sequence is CSVDRGRGGDTQYF. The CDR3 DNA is TGCAGCGTTGACAGGGGGCGAGGAGGAGATACGCAGTATTTT.

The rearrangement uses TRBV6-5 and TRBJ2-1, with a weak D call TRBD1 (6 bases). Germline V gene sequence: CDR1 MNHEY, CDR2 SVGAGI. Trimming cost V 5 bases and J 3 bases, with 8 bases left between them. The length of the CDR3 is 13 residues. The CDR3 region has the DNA TGTGCCAGCAGTCACAGGGACTACAATGAGCAGTTCTTC. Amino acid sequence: CASSHRDYNEQFF.

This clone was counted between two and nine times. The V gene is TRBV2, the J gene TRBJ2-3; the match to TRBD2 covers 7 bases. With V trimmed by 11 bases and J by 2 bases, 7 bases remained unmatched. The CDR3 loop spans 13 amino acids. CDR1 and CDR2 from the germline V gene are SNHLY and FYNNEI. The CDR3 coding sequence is TGTGCCGGAAGCGGGGCTAACACAGATACGCAGTATTTT. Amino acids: CAGSGANTDTQYF.

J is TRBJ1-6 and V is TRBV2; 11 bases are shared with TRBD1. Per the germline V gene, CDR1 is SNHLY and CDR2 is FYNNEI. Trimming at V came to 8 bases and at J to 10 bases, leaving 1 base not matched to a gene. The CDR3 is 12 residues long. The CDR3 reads CASGTGGSPLHF. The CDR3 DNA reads TGTGCCAGCGGGACAGGGGGATCACCCCTCCACTTT.

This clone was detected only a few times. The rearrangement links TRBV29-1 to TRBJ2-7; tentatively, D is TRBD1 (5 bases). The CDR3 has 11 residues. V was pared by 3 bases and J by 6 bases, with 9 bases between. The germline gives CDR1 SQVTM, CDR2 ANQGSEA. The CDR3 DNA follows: TGCAGCGTTGAGACAGAGGCCGAGCAGTACTTC. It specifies CSVETEAEQYF.

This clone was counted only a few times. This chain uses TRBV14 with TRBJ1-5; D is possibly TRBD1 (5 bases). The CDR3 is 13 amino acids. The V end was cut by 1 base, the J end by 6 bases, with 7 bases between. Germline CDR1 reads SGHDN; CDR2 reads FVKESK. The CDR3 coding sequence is TGTGCCAGCAGCCAAGGAGGGGCTCAGCCCCAGCATTTT. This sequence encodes CASSQGGAQPQHF. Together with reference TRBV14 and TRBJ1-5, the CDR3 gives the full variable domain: EAGVTQFPSHSVIEKGQTVTLRCDPISGHDNLYWYRRVMGKEIKFLLHFVKESKQDESGMPNNRFLAERTGGTYSTLKVQPAELEDSGVYFCASSQGGAQPQHFGDGTRLSIL.

CDR3 sequence (DNA): TGTGCCAGCAGCCAAGATTTGGGTGCGGGGAGCTCCTACAATGAGCAGTTCTTC. As protein: CASSQDLGAGSSYNEQFF. The V call is TRBV14, the J call TRBJ2-1; possibly TRBD2 for D (6 bases). Trimming removed 0 bases from V and 0 bases from J, with 15 bases in between. Germline assignment: CDR1 SGHDN and CDR2 FVKESK. CDR3 length equals 18 residues.

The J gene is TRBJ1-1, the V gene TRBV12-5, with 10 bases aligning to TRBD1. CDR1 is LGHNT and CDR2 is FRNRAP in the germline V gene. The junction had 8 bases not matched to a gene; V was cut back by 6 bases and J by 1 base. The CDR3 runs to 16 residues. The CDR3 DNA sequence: TGTGCTAGTGGCCCCCGGGACAGGGGTGGGAACACTGAAGCTTTCTTT. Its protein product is CASGPRDRGGNTEAFF.

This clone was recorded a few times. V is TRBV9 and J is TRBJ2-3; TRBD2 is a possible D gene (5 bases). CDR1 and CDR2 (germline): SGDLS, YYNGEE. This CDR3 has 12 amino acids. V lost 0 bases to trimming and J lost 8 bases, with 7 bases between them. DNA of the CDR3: TGTGCCAGCAGCGTAGGCGAGGGTACGCAGTATTTT. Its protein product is CASSVGEGTQYF.

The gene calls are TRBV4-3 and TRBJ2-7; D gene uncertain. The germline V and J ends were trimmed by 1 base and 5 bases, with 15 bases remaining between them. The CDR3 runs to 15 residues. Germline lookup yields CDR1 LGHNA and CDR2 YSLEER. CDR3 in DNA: TGCGCCAGCAGCCAAGGGCGCTCCAACCCCAACGAGCAGTACTTC. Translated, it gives CASSQGRSNPNEQYF.

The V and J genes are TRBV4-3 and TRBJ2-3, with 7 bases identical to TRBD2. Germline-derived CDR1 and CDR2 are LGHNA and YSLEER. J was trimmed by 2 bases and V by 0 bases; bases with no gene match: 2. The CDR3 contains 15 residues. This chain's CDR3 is CASSQEGLVTDTQYF. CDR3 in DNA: TGCGCCAGCAGCCAAGAAGGACTAGTCACAGATACGCAGTATTTT.

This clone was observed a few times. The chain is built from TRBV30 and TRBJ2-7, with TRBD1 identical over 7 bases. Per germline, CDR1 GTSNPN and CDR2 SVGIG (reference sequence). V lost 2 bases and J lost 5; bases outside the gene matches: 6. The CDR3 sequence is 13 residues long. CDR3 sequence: CAWSSGGPDEQYF. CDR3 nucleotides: TGTGCCTGGAGTTCAGGGGGTCCCGACGAGCAGTACTTC.

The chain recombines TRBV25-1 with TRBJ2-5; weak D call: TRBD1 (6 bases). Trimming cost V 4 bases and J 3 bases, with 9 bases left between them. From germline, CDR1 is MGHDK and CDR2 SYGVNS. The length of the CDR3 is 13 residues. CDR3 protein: CASSAQGEETQYF. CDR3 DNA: TGTGCCAGCAGTGCACAGGGTGAAGAGACCCAGTACTTC.

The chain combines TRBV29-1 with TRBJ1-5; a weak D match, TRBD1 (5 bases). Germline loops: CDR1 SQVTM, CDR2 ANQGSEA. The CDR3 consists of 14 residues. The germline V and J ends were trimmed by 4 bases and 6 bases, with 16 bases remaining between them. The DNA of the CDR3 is TGCAGCGTTGTGACCCAGGGTCCCGGTCAGCCCCAGCATTTT. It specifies CSVVTQGPGQPQHF.

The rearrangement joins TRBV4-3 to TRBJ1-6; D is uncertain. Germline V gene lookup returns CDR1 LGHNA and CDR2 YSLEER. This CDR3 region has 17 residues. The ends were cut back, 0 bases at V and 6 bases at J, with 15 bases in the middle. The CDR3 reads CASSQDRTERFNSPLHF. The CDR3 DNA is TGCGCCAGCAGCCAAGACCGGACCGAAAGGTTTAATTCACCCCTCCACTTT.

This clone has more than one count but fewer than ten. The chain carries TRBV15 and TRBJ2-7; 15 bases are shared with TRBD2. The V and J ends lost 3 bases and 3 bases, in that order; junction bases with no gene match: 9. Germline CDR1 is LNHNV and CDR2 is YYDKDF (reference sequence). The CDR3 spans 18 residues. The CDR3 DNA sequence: TGTGCCACCAGCAGGATACCCGGGACTAGCGGGGGGCACTACGAGCAGTACTTC. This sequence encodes CATSRIPGTSGGHYEQYF.